The rows below give T cell receptor beta chains drawn from one sample of a study of blood T cell repertoires in COVID-19. Sequenced by immunoSEQ multiplex PCR; TCRdb stores in-frame clones only, minus some. Among fewer than 200,000 clones, roughly 85% were seen once, and the ten largest hold more than 7.5%. Sequenced sample: peripheral blood. All receptors come from a man aged 50 to 60 with active or convalescent COVID-19. Both conserved end residues are part of each CDR3. D genes are given only for firm matches. Clone size is not always given. Where it is, it says once, few, many or a class for expanded clones.

.,TRBD2,TRBJ2-1,TRBV7-2,TGTGCCAGCAGCTTAGGCATGGCTAGCGGGGACAATGAGCAGTTCTTC,CASSLGMASGDNEQFF
.,.,TRBJ1-6,TRBV4-3,TGCGCCAGCAGCCAAGCCGCTATCTATAATTCACCCCTCCACTTT,CASSQAAIYNSPLHF
.,TRBD2,TRBJ2-6,TRBV28,TGTGCCAGCAGCCCGGGAGGGGCCGGGGCCAACGTCCTGACTTTC,CASSPGGAGANVLTF
.,.,TRBJ1-4,TRBV7-2,TGTGCCAGCAGCCCGCAGAGGGGGGGAAATGAAAAACTGTTTTTT,CASSPQRGGNEKLFF
.,.,TRBJ2-3,TRBV4-1,TGCGCCAGCAGCCAGGGGACTTCCTCGGCATACGATACGCAGTATTTT,CASSQGTSSAYDTQYF
.,.,TRBJ2-1,TRBV6-2/TRBV6-3,TGTGCCAGCAGTTACTCAGCTAGCTCTAATGAGCAGTTCTTC,CASSYSASSNEQFF
.,.,TRBJ2-1,TRBV10-2,TGCGCCAGCAGTGAAGCGGGACACCCAGAGAATGAGCAGTTCTTC,CASSEAGHPENEQFF
.,.,TRBJ2-7,TRBV29-1,TGCAGCTTAAGACTGGGAGGTGGCGAGCAGTACTTC,CSLRLGGGEQYF
.,TRBD2,TRBJ2-4,TRBV6-5,TGTGCCAGCAGTCCCCGGACTAGCGCCAAAAACATTCAGTACTTC,CASSPRTSAKNIQYF
few,TRBD1,TRBJ1-1,TRBV2,TGTGCCAGCAGGAGACAGGGGGGGAACACTGAAGCTTTCTTT,CASRRQGGNTEAFF
.,.,TRBJ1-5,TRBV5-6,TGTGCCAGCAGCTTGGGCAGGGATAGGCCCCAGCATTTT,CASSLGRDRPQHF
.,.,TRBJ2-7,TRBV25-1,TGTGCCAGCAGTGATGGACAGAAAACCTACGAGCAGTACTTC,CASSDGQKTYEQYF
.,TRBD2,TRBJ2-3,TRBV14,TGTGCCAGCAGCGACCTTGGCGGGAGAACCGCAGATACGCAGTATTTT,CASSDLGGRTADTQYF
.,TRBD1,TRBJ1-1,TRBV10-3,TGTGCCATCAGTGGGACAGGGGGCTTAGATGAAGCTTTCTTT,CAISGTGGLDEAFF
.,.,TRBJ2-2,TRBV10-3,TGTGCCATCCGTGTAGCGGAGAACACCGGGGAGCTGTTTTTT,CAIRVAENTGELFF
.,TRBD2,TRBJ2-3,TRBV4-1,TGCGCCAGCAGCCCGCCGGGACTATCGATGGATACGCAGTATTTT,CASSPPGLSMDTQYF
.,.,TRBJ1-2,TRBV3-1/TRBV3-2,TGTGCCAGCAGCCAAGATATCGCAGCTAACTATGGCTACACCTTC,CASSQDIAANYGYTF